What follows are 10 T cell receptor beta chains derived from one specimen sequenced in a study of blood T cell repertoires in COVID-19. Using immunoSEQ multiplex PCR, the repertoire was profiled, and TCRdb retains in-frame clones only, with some absent. This table has 300,000 to 400,000 clones, around nine tenths appearing once. Sequencing was carried out using peripheral blood. These receptors originate from a woman under 30 who had recovered from COVID-19.

The rearrangement uses TRBV5-6 and TRBJ1-1; no clear D gene. Per germline, CDR1 SGHDT and CDR2 YYEEEE. Trimming removed 0 bases from V and 2 bases from J, with 8 bases in between. This CDR3 has 14 residues. CDR3 region: CASSLVGDNTEAFF. In DNA, the CDR3 is TGTGCCAGCAGCTTGGTCGGGGATAACACTGAAGCTTTCTTT.

The gene calls are TRBV6-5 and TRBJ2-7, with D possibly matching TRBD1 (6 bases). The CDR3 runs to 13 residues. V dropped 0 bases and J dropped 7 bases, with 10 bases sitting between them. Germline V gene data show CDR1 as MNHEY and CDR2 as SVGAGI. DNA for the CDR3: TGTGCCAGCAGTTACTCGAATAGGGGGGAGCAGTACGTC. Protein: CASSYSNRGEQYV.

The V call is TRBV5-4, the J call TRBJ2-5; D gene uncertain. This CDR3 has 16 amino acids. CDR1 SGHNT and CDR2 YYREEE come from the germline V gene (reference sequence). Trimming took 4 bases from V and 7 from J, leaving 23 bases between them. CDR3 nucleotides: TGTGCCAGCAGCCCGGAGCTTATAGAAAAGCCGTCGACCCAGTACTTC. It codes for CASSPELIEKPSTQYF.

The chain combines TRBV6-1 with TRBJ2-2, with 8 positions matching TRBD2. The J segment lost 4 bases and the V segment lost 1 base, leaving 5 bases of the junction unmatched. CDR1 is MNHNS and CDR2 is SASEGT in the germline V gene. The CDR3 contains 16 residues. The DNA for the CDR3 is TGTGCCAGCAGTGAAGGTCCGGGAGGGGCCACCGGGGAGCTGTTTTTT. Translated: CASSEGPGGATGELFF.

V and J are TRBV29-1 and TRBJ2-3, with D tentatively TRBD1 (5 bases). Trimming removed 3 bases from V and 6 bases from J, with 10 bases in between. Germline V lookup: CDR1 SQVTM, CDR2 ANQGSEA. The CDR3 has 12 residues. DNA for the CDR3: TGCAGCGTTGACATAGGGGCCGATACGCAGTATTTT. This encodes CSVDIGADTQYF.

The V call is TRBV30, the J call TRBJ2-3; TRBD2 matches at 8 bases. There are 15 residues in the CDR3. CDR1 GTSNPN and CDR2 SVGIG come from the germline V gene (reference sequence). The V and J ends lost 1 base and 5 bases, in that order; junction bases with no gene match: 8. The CDR3 loop is CAWSGGGRREDTQYF. In nucleotides, the CDR3 is TGTGCCTGGAGTGGAGGCGGGAGGCGGGAAGATACGCAGTATTTT.

The chain carries TRBV6-5 and TRBJ2-7, with D possibly TRBD2 on 5 matching bases. V lost 3 bases to trimming and J lost 6 bases, with 12 bases between them. CDR3 length equals 13 residues. Germline-derived CDR1 and CDR2 are MNHEY and SVGAGI. CDR3 amino acids: CASSYTSLGEQYV. The CDR3 DNA sequence: TGTGCCAGCAGTTATACTAGTCTGGGCGAGCAGTACGTC.

This clone appeared once. The genes are TRBV5-8 and TRBJ2-7, with 10 bases that match TRBD2. With 0 bases clipped from V and 2 bases from J, the junction kept 5 bases outside the gene matches. This CDR3 is 16 amino acids long. Germline CDR1 reads SGHTS; CDR2 reads YDEGEE. This CDR3 is CASSLGTSGFTYEQYV. For the CDR3, the DNA is TGTGCCAGCAGCTTGGGGACTAGCGGATTTACCTACGAGCAGTACGTC.

The chain employs TRBV12-3 or TRBV12-4 and TRBJ2-2, with TRBD1 matching over 8 bases. V was pared by 6 bases and J by 8 bases, with 5 bases of the junction left unmatched. There are 13 residues in the CDR3. CDR3 loop: CASSQDRAGELFF. CDR3 DNA sequence: TGTGCCAGCAGCCAGGACAGGGCTGGGGAGCTGTTTTTT.

Remarks on this clone: The sample has other DNA sequences that encode this CDR3 too. The rearrangement links TRBV12-3 or TRBV12-4 to TRBJ2-3; D is undetermined. This CDR3 is 12 amino acids long. V was clipped by 6 bases and J by 0 bases, with 4 bases between them. This CDR3 is CASSRSTDTQYF. The CDR3 DNA is TGTGCCAGCAGCCGTAGCACAGATACGCAGTATTTT.